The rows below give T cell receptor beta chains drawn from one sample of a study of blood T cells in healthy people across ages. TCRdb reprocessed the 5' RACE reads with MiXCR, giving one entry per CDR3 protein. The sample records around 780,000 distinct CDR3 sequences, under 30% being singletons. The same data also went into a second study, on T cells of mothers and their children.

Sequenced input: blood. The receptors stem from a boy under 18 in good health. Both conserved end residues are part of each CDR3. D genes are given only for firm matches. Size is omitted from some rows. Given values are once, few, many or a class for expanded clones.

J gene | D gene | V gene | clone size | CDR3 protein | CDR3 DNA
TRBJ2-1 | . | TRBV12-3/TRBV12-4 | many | CASSPPRLESNEQFF | TGTGCCAGCAGTCCCCCCCGACTAGAAAGCAATGAGCAGTTCTTC
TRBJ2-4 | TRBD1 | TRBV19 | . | CASGQGTKNIQYF | TGTGCCAGTGGACAGGGGACCAAAAACATTCAGTACTTC
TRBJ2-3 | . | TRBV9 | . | CASSVDELADTQYF | TGTGCCAGCAGCGTAGATGAGCTAGCAGATACGCAGTATTTT
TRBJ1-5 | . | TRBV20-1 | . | CSARGAGCNQPQHF | TGCAGTGCTAGAGGGGCAGGGTGCAATCAGCCCCAGCATTTT
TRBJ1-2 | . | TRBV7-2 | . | CASSPDGIHGYTF | TGTGCCAGCAGCCCGGACGGGATCCATGGCTACACCTTC
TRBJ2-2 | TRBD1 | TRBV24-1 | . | CATSDWSTGSGELFF | TGTGCCACCAGTGATTGGTCGACAGGGTCCGGGGAGCTGTTTTTT
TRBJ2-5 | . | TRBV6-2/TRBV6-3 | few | CASSYRERDQYF | TGTGCCAGCAGTTACAGAGAGAGGGACCAGTACTTC
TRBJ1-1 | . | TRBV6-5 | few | CASSYWGYDTEAFF | TGTGCCAGCAGTTACTGGGGGTACGACACTGAAGCTTTCTTT
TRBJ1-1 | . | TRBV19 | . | CASRTDANTEAFF | TGTGCCAGTCGGACAGACGCGAACACTGAAGCTTTCTTT
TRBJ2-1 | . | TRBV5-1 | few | CASSYSGLHRGNEQFF | TGCGCCAGCAGCTATAGCGGGCTCCACAGGGGCAATGAGCAGTTCTTC
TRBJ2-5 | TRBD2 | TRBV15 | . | CATQAGGRETQYF | TGTGCCACCCAAGCGGGGGGACGGGAGACCCAGTACTTC
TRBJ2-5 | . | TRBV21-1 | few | CASSKESRTSVFQETQYF | TGTGCCAGCAGCAAAGAGTCGAGAACTAGCGTTTTCCAAGAGACCCAGTACTTC
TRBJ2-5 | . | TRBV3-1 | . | CASRGTTIQETQYF | TGTGCCAGCAGAGGGACAACTATTCAAGAGACCCAGTACTTC
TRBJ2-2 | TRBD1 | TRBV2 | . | CASSERSGTGRYTGELFF | TGTGCCAGCAGTGAACGCTCCGGGACAGGGCGATACACCGGGGAGCTGTTTTTT
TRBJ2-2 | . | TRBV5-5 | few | CASSFLGAGGELFF | TGTGCCAGCAGCTTTCTAGGGGCCGGCGGGGAGCTGTTTTTT
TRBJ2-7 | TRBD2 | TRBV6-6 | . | CASSSGSSGGYEQYF | TGTGCCAGCAGTTCGGGATCTAGCGGGGGGTACGAGCAGTACTTC
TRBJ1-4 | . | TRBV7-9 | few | CASSPAGLEKLFF | TGTGCCAGCAGCCCCGCAGGGCTTGAAAAACTGTTTTTT
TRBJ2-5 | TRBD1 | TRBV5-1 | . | CASRVRDREGLYQETQYF | TGCGCCAGCAGGGTCCGGGACAGGGAGGGACTGTACCAAGAGACCCAGTACTTC
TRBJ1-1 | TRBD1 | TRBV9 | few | CASSFEPQGSRTFF | TGTGCCAGCAGCTTCGAACCACAGGGGTCAAGAACTTTCTTT
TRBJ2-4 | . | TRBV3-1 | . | CASSQDKNIQYF | TGTGCCAGCAGTCAGGATAAAAACATTCAGTACTTC
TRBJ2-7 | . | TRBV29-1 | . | CSAAMRLRDEQYF | TGCAGCGCCGCAATGAGGCTTCGGGACGAGCAGTACTTC
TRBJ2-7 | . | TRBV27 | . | CASSFGGRNYEQYF | TGTGCCAGCAGTTTCGGGGGGCGCAACTACGAGCAGTACTTC
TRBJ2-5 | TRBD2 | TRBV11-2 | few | CASSHGTSGEQETQYF | TGTGCCAGCAGCCATGGGACTAGCGGGGAACAAGAGACCCAGTACTTC
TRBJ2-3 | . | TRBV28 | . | CASSGRRGDTQYF | TGTGCCAGCAGTGGGAGACGAGGGGATACGCAGTATTTT
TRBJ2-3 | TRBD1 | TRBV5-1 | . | CASSLAVRGGTDTQYF | TGCGCCAGCAGCTTGGCAGTTAGAGGGGGCACAGATACGCAGTACTTT
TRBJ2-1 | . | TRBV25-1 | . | CASSPKEGTSGYNEQFF | TGTGCCAGCAGTCCCAAGGAAGGGACTTCCGGTTACAATGAGCAGTTCTTC
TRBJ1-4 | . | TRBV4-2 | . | CASSQVQTGEFNEKLFF | TGTGCCAGCAGCCAAGTTCAAACGGGGGAGTTTAATGAAAAACTGTTTTTT
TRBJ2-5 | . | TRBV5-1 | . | CASSLGGTADRETQYF | TGCGCCAGCAGCTTGGGGGGTACCGCAGATAGAGAGACCCAGTACTTC
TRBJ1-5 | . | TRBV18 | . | CASSPPFQPQHF | TGTGCCAGCTCACCACCGTTTCAGCCCCAGCATTTT
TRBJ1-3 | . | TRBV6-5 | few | CASSSIIAGHSGNTIYF | TGTGCCAGCAGTTCCATCATCGCAGGGCATTCTGGAAACACCATATATTTT
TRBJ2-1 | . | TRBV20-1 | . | CSARGRNNNEQFF | TGCAGTGCTAGAGGGCGCAATAACAATGAGCAGTTCTTC
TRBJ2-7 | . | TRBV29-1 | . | CSVRGPSYEQYF | TGCAGCGTTCGAGGGCCCTCCTACGAGCAGTACTTC
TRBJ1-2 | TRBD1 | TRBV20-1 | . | CSARAPGQGLSYGYTF | TGCAGTGCTAGAGCCCCGGGACAGGGTTTAAGTTATGGCTACACCTTC
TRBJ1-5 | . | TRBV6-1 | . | CASSQMKGRGGLYSNQPQHF | TGTGCCAGCAGCCAGATGAAAGGGAGGGGGGGGCTTTATAGCAATCAACCCCAGCATTTT
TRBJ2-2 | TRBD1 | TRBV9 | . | CASSYHQRTGSGELFF | TGTGCCAGCAGCTACCACCAGAGGACAGGGTCCGGGGAGCTGTTTTTT
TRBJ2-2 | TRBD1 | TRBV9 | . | CASSVFGQVPNTGELFF | TGTGCCAGCAGCGTATTTGGACAGGTCCCGAACACCGGGGAGCTGTTTTTT
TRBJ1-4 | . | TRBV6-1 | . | CAIRGTAQGEKLFF | TGTGCCATTAGAGGGACGGCCCAAGGGGAAAAACTGTTTTTT
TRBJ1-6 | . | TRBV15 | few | CATSTRDANNSPLHF | TGTGCCACCAGCACCCGGGACGCGAATAATTCACCCCTCCACTTT
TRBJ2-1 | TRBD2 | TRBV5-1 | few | CASSWTSGGLNEQFF | TGCGCCAGCAGCTGGACTAGCGGGGGGCTCAATGAGCAGTTCTTC
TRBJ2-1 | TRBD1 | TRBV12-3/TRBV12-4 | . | CASSVPGQGNNEQFF | TGTGCCAGCAGCGTTCCGGGACAGGGAAACAATGAGCAGTTCTTC
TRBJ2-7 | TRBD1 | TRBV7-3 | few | CASSSGQDLEQYF | TGTGCCAGCAGCTCGGGACAGGATCTCGAGCAGTACTTC
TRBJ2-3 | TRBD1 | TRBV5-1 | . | CASSSTGGWTDTQYF | TGCGCCAGCAGCTCAACAGGGGGCTGGACAGATACGCAGTATTTT
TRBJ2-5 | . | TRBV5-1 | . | CASSFTGTYQETQYF | TGCGCCAGCAGCTTCACCGGGACGTATCAAGAGACCCAGTACTTC
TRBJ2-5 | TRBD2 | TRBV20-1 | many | CSARDATSGGRGETQYF | TGCAGTGCTAGAGACGCGACTAGCGGGGGTCGTGGGGAGACCCAGTACTTC
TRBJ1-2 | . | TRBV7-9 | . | CASSGGRGYTF | TGTGCCAGCAGCGGGGGGAGAGGCTACACCTTC
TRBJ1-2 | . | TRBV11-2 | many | CASSLGRGGYGYTF | TGTGCCAGCAGTCTAGGGAGGGGAGGCTATGGCTACACCTTC
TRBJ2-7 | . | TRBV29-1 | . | CSVLRGDRPYEQYF | TGCAGCGTCCTAAGGGGGGACCGACCCTACGAGCAGTACTTC
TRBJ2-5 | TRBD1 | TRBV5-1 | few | CASSLEDRGQETQYF | TGCGCCAGCAGCTTGGAGGACAGGGGGCAAGAGACCCAGTACTTC
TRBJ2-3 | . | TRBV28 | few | CASSLGITGPYTDTQYF | TGTGCCAGCAGCCTAGGGATTACAGGGCCCTACACAGATACGCAGTATTTT
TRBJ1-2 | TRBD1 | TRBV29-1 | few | CSADLTGAAGYTF | TGCAGCGCAGACTTGACAGGGGCAGCCGGCTACACCTTC
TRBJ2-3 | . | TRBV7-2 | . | CASSLEGVLRDTQYF | TGTGCCAGCAGCTTAGAGGGGGTCCTGAGAGATACGCAGTATTTT
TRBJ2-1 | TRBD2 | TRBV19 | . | CASSGDYPNEQFF | TGTGCCAGTAGTGGGGACTATCCAAATGAGCAGTTCTTC
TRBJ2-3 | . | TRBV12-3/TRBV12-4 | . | CASSSRGSTDTQYF | TGTGCCAGCAGCTCTCGGGGGAGCACAGATACGCAGTATTTT
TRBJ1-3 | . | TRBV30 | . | CAWSAARTALGRGNTIYF | TGTGCCTGGAGTGCCGCTCGGACCGCCTTGGGCAGGGGAAACACCATATATTTT
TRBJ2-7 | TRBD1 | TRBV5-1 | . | CASSQDRGNEQYF | TGCGCCAGCAGCCAGGACAGGGGCAACGAGCAGTACTTC